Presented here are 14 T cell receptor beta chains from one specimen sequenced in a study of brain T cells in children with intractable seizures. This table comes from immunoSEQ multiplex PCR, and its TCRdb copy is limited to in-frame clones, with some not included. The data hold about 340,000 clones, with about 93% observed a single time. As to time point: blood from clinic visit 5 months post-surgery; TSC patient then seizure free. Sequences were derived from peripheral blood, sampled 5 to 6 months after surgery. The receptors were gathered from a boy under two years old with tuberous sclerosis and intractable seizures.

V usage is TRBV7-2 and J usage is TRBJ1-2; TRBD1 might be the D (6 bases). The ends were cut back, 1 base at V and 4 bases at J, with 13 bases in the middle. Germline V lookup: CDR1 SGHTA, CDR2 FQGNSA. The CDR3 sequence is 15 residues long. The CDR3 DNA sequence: TGTGCCAGCAGCTTAGTCGGCCAGGGGTTCTATGGCTACACCTTC. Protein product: CASSLVGQGFYGYTF.

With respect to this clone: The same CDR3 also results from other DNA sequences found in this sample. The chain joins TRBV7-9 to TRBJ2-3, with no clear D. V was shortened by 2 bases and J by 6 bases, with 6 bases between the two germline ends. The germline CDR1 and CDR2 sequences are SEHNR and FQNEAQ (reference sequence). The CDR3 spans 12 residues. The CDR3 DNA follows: TGTGCCAGCAGCTTAACAGAGGATACGCAGTATTTT. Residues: CASSLTEDTQYF.

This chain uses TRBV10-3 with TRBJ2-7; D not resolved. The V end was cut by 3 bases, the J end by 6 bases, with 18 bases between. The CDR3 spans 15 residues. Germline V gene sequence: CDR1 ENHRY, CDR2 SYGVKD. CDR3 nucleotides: TGTGCCATCAGTGAACCACGGACGGCACGGAGCGAGCAGTACTTC. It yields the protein CAISEPRTARSEQYF.

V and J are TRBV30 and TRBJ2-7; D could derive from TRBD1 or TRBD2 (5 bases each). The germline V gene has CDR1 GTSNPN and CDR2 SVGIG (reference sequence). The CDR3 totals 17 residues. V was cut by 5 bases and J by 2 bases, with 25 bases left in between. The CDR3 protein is CAWSGTYLSGFTYEQYF. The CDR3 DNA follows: TGTGCCTGGTCCGGGACCTACTTGTCGGGATTTACCTACGAGCAGTACTTC.

The CDR3 DNA sequence: TGTGCCAGCGGGGGGACTTTGTGGTATTTT. This gives the protein CASGGTLWYF. The gene calls are TRBV7-9 and TRBJ2-3; possible D gene TRBD2, 6 bases. The germline V gene encodes CDR1 SEHNR and CDR2 FQNEAQ (reference sequence). CDR3 length equals 10 residues. The V end was cut by 8 bases, the J end by 14 bases, with 14 bases between.

The CDR3: CASSYKGQGGTEAFF. The CDR3 DNA follows: TGTGCCAGCAGTTACAAGGGACAGGGAGGGACTGAAGCTTTCTTT. The V and J genes are TRBV6-6 and TRBJ1-1; TRBD1 matches 9 bases. CDR1 and CDR2 (germline): MNHNY, SVGAGI (reference sequence). Losses at the gene ends were 2 bases for V and 5 bases for J; bases not matched to a gene: 6. The CDR3 sequence is 15 residues long.

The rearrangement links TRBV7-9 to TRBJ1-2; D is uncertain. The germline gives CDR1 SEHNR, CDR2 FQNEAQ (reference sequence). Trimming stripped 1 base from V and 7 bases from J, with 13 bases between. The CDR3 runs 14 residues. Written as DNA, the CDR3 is TGTGCCAGCAGCTTAGAGGGCTACGGGTCTGGCTACACCTTC. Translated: CASSLEGYGSGYTF.

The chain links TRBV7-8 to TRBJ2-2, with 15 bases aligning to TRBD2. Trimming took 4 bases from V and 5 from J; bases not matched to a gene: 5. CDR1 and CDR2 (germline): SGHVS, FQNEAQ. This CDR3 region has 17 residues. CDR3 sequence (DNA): TGTGCCAGCAGCTACTGGACTAGCGGGAGGGGAACCGGGGAGCTGTTTTTT. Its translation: CASSYWTSGRGTGELFF.

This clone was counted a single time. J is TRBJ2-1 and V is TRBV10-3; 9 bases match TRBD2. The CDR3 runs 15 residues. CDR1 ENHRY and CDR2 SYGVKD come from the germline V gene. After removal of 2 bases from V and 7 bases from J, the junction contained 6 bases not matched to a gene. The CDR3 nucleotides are TGTGCCATCAGTGAGATAGCGGGGGCCCCTAATGAGCAGTTCTTC. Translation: CAISEIAGAPNEQFF.

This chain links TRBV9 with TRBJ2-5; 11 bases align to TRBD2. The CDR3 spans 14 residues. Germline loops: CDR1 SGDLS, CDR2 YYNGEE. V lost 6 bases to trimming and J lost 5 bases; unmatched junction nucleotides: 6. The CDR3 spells CASTLAGGRETQYF. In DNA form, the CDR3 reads TGTGCCAGCACGCTAGCGGGGGGACGGGAGACCCAGTACTTC.

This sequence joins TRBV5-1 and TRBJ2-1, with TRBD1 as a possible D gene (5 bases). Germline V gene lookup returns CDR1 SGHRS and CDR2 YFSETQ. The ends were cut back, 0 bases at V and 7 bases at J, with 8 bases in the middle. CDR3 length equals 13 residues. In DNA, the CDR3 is TGCGCCAGCAGCTTGGAAGGGGCTAATGAGCAGTTCTTC. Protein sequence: CASSLEGANEQFF.

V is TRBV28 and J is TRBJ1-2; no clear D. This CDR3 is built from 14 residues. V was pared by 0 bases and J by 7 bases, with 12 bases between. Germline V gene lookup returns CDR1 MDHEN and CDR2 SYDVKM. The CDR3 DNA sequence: TGTGCCAGCAGTTTATGGTCAGTTTCGGTTGGCTACACCTTC. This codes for CASSLWSVSVGYTF.

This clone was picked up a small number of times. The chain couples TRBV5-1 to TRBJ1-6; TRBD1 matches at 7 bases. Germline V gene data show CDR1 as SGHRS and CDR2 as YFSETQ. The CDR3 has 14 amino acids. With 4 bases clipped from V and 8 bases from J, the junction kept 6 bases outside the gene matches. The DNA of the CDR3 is TGCGCCAGCAGCACAGGGGCCGGGGATTCACCCCTCCACTTT. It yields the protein CASSTGAGDSPLHF. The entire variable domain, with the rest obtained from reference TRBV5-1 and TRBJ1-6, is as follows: KAGVTQTPRYLIKTRGQQVTLSCSPISGHRSVSWYQQTPGQGLQFLFEYFSETQRNKGNFPGRFSGRQFSNSRSEMNVSTLELGDSALYLCASSTGAGDSPLHFGNGTRLTVT.

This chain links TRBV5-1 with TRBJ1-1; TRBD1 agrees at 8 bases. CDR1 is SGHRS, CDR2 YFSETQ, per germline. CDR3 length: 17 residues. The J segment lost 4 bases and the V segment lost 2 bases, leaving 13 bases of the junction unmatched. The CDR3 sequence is CASSLRQGSLAVTEAFF. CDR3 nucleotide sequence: TGCGCCAGCAGCTTAAGACAGGGGAGCCTAGCTGTCACTGAAGCTTTCTTT.